Listed below are T cell receptor beta chains from one sample, sequenced in a study of CDR3 diversity in severe acne. TCRdb ran MiXCR on the PCR reads and lists one entry per CDR3 protein. The top ten hold 9.5% to 15% of the sample, which has roughly 100,000 distinct CDR3 sequences, roughly half seen once. The source material was blood. Receptors originate from a male donor with acne. Both conserved end residues are part of each CDR3. Each record gives: clone size, J gene, D gene, V gene, CDR3 DNA, CDR3 protein. D genes are given only for firm matches. Not all rows give a size; the values are once, few, many and, for expanded clones, a class.

>many|TRBJ1-1|.|TRBV7-3
TGTGCCAGCAGCTTCGGATTCGGGAACACTGAAGCTTTCTTT
CASSFGFGNTEAFF
>few|TRBJ2-3|TRBD1|TRBV5-1
TGCGCCAGCAGCTTTCAGGGGGCGAGGACAGATACGCAGTATTTT
CASSFQGARTDTQYF
>.|TRBJ2-5|.|TRBV19
.
CAMYRCASSQGFEQETQYF
>few|TRBJ2-7|.|TRBV10-3
TGTGCCATCAGTGAGGGCAGGGGAGGAGAGCAGTACTTC
CAISEGRGGEQYF
>.|TRBJ1-2|.|TRBV6-1
TGTGCCAGCAGTGAAGCCTACGGGGAGGGCTACACCTTC
CASSEAYGEGYTF
>few|TRBJ2-1|TRBD2|TRBV2
TGTGCCAGCAGTTATAGCGGGAGGGCCCCCGGGGAGCAGTTCTTC
CASSYSGRAPGEQFF
>once|TRBJ2-7|.|TRBV20-1
TGCAGTGCTAACCGAGGGACGGGGAGCTCCTACGAGCAGTACTTC
CSANRGTGSSYEQYF
>many|TRBJ2-1|TRBD2|TRBV9
TGTGCCAGCAGCCCGGGGGGGATTCCCCTTAATGAGCAGTTCTTC
CASSPGGIPLNEQFF
>medium-sized|TRBJ2-7|TRBD2|TRBV29-1
TGCAGCGTTCCCCGACTAGCGGTCTACGAGCAGTACTTC
CSVPRLAVYEQYF
>few|TRBJ2-3|TRBD2|TRBV7-8
TGTGCCAGCAGCTTATTCCCAGCGGGAGTTGGGATTAGCGCAGATACGCAGTATTTT
CASSLFPAGVGISADTQYF
>.|TRBJ1-3|.|TRBV15
TGTGCCACCAGCAGAGATACGGACAGCGAGGGAAACACCATATATTTT
CATSRDTDSEGNTIYF
>.|TRBJ2-7|TRBD2|TRBV11-2
TGTGCCAGCAGCCCCGACACAGGACTAGCCGACTACGAGCAGTACTTC
CASSPDTGLADYEQYF
>few|TRBJ2-7|TRBD2|TRBV28
TGTGCCAGCAGTTCATCTAGCGGGAGGGCTTACGAGCAGTACTTC
CASSSSSGRAYEQYF
>many|TRBJ2-5|.|TRBV28
TGTGCCAGCAGTGTGAGAGAAGAGACCCAGTACTTC
CASSVREETQYF
>few|TRBJ1-3|.|TRBV18
TGTGCCAGCTCACGAACAGCTAACGACCTTGGCGGAAACACCATATATTTT
CASSRTANDLGGNTIYF
>.|TRBJ2-5|.|TRBV7-7
TGTGCTAGCAGCGTACTAGCAGACCAAGAGACCCAGTACTTC
CASSVLADQETQYF
>once|TRBJ2-7|.|TRBV5-4
TGTGCCAGCAGCTCGGCGCTGGTTCCCTACGAGCAGTACTTC
CASSSALVPYEQYF
>many|TRBJ1-5|.|TRBV5-6
TGTGCCAGCAGCTCTTATGAAGGTCAGCCCCAGCATTTT
CASSSYEGQPQHF
>.|TRBJ2-7|.|TRBV20-1
TGCAGTGCTAGAGAGGTAGTGGGGCCCTACGAGCAGTACTTC
CSAREVVGPYEQYF
>.|TRBJ1-5|TRBD1|TRBV20-1
TGCAGTGCTAGAAAACAGGGGAGTAATAGCAGTCAGCCCCAGCATTTT
CSARKQGSNSSQPQHF
>many|TRBJ2-1|TRBD2|TRBV24-1
TGTGCCACCAGTGATCTGGGGACTAGAGGCTACAATGAGCAGTTCTTC
CATSDLGTRGYNEQFF
>.|TRBJ2-5|.|TRBV12-3/TRBV12-4
TGTGCCAGCAGCGCTCCAGCCGGGTCGGAGACCCAGTACTTC
CASSAPAGSETQYF
>.|TRBJ1-1|.|TRBV2
TGTGCCAGCCTAAGCGGGGCTAGGAACACTGAAGCTTTCTTT
CASLSGARNTEAFF
>few|TRBJ2-2|TRBD2|TRBV6-5
TGTGCCAGCAGCCGCAGACTAGCGGGGGGGGGCACCGGGGAGCTGTTTTTT
CASSRRLAGGGTGELFF
>.|TRBJ2-7|.|TRBV20-1
TGCAGTGGACTAGATAAGGAGCACTCCTACGAGCAGTACTTC
CSGLDKEHSYEQYF
>many|TRBJ1-1|TRBD1|TRBV12-3/TRBV12-4
TGTGCCAGCAATACCGGGACAGGGGATTTAGGTGAAGCTTTCTTT
CASNTGTGDLGEAFF
>many|TRBJ2-3|.|TRBV7-9
TGTGCCAGCAGCTTAATAAGGGATAGCAGAGATACGCAGTATTTT
CASSLIRDSRDTQYF
>.|TRBJ2-1|TRBD2|TRBV5-5
TGTGCCAGCAGTTTTTTTAGCGGGAGCTCCTGCAATGAGCAGTTCTTC
CASSFFSGSSCNEQFF
>.|TRBJ1-1|.|TRBV25-1
TGTGCCAGCAGTGGGTCCGGGAACACTGAAGCTTCCTTT
CASSGSGNTEASF
>.|TRBJ2-3|TRBD1|TRBV24-1
TGTGCCACCATACTACAGGGGGCGAGGACAGATACGCAGTATTTT
CATILQGARTDTQYF
>.|TRBJ2-7|TRBD2|TRBV20-1
TGCAGTGCTAGAACTAGCGGGAGAATATACGAGCAGTACTTC
CSARTSGRIYEQYF
>few|TRBJ2-1|.|TRBV30
TGTGTCTACACTCTAGCTCACAATGAGCAGTTCTTC
CVYTLAHNEQFF
>.|TRBJ2-7|.|TRBV2
TGTGCCAGCAGTTCCCACGAGCAGTACTTC
CASSSHEQYF
>.|TRBJ1-1|TRBD1|TRBV15
TGTGCCACCAGCGTTAGCAGGGGGGGGACTGAAGCTTTCTTT
CATSVSRGGTEAFF
>many|TRBJ2-2|.|TRBV6-5
TGTGCCAGCAGACCGGACACCGGGGAGCTGTTTTTT
CASRPDTGELFF
>.|TRBJ1-5|.|TRBV11-3
TGTGCCAGCAGCTTGGGGGGGAATCATACAGGGCAGCCCCAGCATTTT
CASSLGGNHTGQPQHF
>.|TRBJ2-5|.|TRBV6-1
TGTGCCAGCAGCCTTCGGGACCAGTACTTC
CASSLRDQYF
>.|TRBJ2-7|TRBD2|TRBV20-1
TGCAGTGCAAGACTAGCGGGAGGGGGGGGTTACGAGCAGTACTTC
CSARLAGGGGYEQYF
>.|TRBJ2-5|.|TRBV7-2
TGTGCCAGCAGCTGGACAGTTTCAGAGACCCAGTACTTC
CASSWTVSETQYF
>.|TRBJ1-2|.|TRBV10-2
TGTGCCAACCAGGGTTTGGGCTACACCTTC
CANQGLGYTF